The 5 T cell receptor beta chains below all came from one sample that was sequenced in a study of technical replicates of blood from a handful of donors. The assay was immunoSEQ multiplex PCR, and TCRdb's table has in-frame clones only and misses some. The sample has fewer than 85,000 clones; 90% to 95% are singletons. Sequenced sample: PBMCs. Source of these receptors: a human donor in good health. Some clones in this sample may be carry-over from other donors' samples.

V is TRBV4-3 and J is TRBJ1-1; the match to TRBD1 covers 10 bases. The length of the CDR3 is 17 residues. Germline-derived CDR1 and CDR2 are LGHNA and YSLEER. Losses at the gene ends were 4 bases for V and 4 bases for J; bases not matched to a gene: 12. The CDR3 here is CASSPQATGGEFTEAFF. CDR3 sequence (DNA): TGCGCCAGCAGCCCGCAGGCGACAGGGGGCGAATTCACTGAAGCTTTCTTT.

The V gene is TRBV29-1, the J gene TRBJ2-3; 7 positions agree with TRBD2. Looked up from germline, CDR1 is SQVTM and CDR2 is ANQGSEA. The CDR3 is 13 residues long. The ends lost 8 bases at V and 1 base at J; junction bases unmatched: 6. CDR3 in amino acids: CSTGGWGTDTQYF. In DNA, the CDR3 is TGCAGCACGGGGGGTTGGGGCACAGATACGCAGTATTTT.

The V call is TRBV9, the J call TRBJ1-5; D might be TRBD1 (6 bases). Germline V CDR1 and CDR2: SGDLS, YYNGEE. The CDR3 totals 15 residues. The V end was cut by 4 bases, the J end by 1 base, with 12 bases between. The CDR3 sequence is CASSLGGGSNQPQHF. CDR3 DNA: TGTGCCAGCAGCCTAGGGGGAGGGAGCAATCAGCCCCAGCATTTT.

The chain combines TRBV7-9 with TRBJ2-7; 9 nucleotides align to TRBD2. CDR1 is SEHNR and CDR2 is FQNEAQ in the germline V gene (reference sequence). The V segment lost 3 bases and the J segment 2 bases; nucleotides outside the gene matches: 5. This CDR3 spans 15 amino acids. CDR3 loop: CASSLASGATYEQYF. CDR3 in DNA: TGTGCCAGCAGCTTGGCTAGCGGGGCCACCTACGAGCAGTACTTC.

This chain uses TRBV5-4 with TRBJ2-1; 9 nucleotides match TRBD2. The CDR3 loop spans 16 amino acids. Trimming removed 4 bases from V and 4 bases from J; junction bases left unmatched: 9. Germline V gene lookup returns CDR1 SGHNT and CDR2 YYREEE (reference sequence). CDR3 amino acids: CASSAAGTSHYNEQFF. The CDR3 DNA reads TGTGCCAGCAGCGCTGCCGGGACTAGCCATTACAATGAGCAGTTCTTC.